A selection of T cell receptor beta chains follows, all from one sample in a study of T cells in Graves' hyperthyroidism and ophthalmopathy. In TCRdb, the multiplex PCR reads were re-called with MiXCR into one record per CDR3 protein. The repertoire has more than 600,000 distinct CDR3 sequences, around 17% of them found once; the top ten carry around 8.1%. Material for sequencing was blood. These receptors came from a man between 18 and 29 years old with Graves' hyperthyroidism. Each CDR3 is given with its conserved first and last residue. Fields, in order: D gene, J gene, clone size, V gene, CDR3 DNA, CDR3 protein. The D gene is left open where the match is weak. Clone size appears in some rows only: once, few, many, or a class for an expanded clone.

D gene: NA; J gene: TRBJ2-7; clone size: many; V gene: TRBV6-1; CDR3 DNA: TGTGCCAGCCCCGAACAACGCAAAACCTACGAGCAGTACTTC; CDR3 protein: CASPEQRKTYEQYF
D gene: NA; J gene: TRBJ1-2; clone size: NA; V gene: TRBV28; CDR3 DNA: TGTGCCAGCAGCATAGAGGAAAACAGGCTAGAGGGCTACACCTTC; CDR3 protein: CASSIEENRLEGYTF
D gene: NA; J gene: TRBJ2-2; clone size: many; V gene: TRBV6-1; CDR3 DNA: TGTGCCAGCAGTCTCTGGAGCACTACGAACACCGGGGAGCTGTTTTTT; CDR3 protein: CASSLWSTTNTGELFF
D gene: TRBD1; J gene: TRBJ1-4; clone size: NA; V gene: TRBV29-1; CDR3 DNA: TGCAGCGTTGCCGAGACAGGGGTTGGTGAAAAACTGTTTTTT; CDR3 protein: CSVAETGVGEKLFF
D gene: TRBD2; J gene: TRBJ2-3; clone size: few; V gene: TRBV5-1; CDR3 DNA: TGCGCCAGCAGCTTGACAGCGGGAGTGTTTGGGACAGATACGCAGTATTTT; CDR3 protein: CASSLTAGVFGTDTQYF
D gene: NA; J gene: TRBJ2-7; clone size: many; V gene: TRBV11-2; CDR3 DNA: TGTGCCAGCAGCTTAGATCCCGCCTACGAGCAGTACTTC; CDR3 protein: CASSLDPAYEQYF
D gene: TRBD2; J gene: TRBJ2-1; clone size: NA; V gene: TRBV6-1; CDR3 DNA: TGTGCCAGCCGGTGGCTAGCGGGAGGTACCTACAATGAGCAGTTCTTC; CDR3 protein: CASRWLAGGTYNEQFF
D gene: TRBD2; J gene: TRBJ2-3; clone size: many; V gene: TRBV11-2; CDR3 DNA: TGTGCCAGCAGCCCAGTGGGGGGAGGGGCCACAGATACGCAGTATTTT; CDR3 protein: CASSPVGGGATDTQYF
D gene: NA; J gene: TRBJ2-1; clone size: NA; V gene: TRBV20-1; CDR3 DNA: TGCAGTGCTAGTCTCGACAGACACAATGAGCAGTTCTTC; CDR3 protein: CSASLDRHNEQFF
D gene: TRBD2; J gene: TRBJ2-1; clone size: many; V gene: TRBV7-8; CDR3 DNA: TGTGCCAGCAGCCGTAGCGGGAACCCCACGGATGAGCAGTTCTTC; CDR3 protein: CASSRSGNPTDEQFF
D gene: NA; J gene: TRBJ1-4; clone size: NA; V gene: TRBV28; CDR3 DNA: TGTGCCAGCAGTTTAATTCGGAGTAATGAAAAACTGTTTTTT; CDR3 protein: CASSLIRSNEKLFF
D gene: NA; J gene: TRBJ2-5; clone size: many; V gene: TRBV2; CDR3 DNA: TGTGCCAGCAGTGTAGGGGAGATCCAAGAGACCCAGTACTTC; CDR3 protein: CASSVGEIQETQYF
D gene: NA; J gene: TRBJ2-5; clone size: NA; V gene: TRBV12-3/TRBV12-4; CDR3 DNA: TGTGCCAGCAGTAACCGGGACTTTAGGGAGACCCAGTACTTC; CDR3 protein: CASSNRDFRETQYF
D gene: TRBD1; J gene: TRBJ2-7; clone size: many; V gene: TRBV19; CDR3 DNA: TGTGCCAGTAGTATCAACAGGGGTTACGAGCAGTACTTC; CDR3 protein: CASSINRGYEQYF
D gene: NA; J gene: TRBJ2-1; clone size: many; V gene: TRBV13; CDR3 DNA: TGTGCCAGCAGCTTATCGGAGGGCTTTGAGGCCAATGAGCAGTTCTTC; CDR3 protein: CASSLSEGFEANEQFF
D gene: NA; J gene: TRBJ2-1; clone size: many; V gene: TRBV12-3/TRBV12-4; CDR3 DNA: TGTGCCAGCAGTTTGTTCCGAAGCTCCTACAATGAGCAGTTCTTC; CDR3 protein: CASSLFRSSYNEQFF
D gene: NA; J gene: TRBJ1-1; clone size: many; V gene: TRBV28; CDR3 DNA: TGTGCCAGCAGTTTATTTGGGCCTGGATTCGGTGAAGCTTTCTTT; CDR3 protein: CASSLFGPGFGEAFF
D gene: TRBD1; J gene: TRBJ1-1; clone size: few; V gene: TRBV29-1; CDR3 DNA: TGCAGCGTTGTACTCCAAGACAGGGTAGGGGCTTTCTTT; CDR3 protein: CSVVLQDRVGAFF
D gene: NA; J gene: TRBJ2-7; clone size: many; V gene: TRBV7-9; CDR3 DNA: TGTGCCAGCAGCTTAAGGGACGGTCCCTACGAGCAGTACTTC; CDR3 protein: CASSLRDGPYEQYF
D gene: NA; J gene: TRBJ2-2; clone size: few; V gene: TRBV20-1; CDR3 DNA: TGCAGTGCTAGGGTGCGGCCGAACACCGGGGAGCTGTTTTTT; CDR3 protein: CSARVRPNTGELFF
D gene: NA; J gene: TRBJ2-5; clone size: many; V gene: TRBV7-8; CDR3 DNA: TGTGCCAGCAGCTTAGCTTATTGGGGCCAAGAGACCCAGTACTTC; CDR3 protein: CASSLAYWGQETQYF
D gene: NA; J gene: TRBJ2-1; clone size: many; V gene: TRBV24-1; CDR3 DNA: TGTGCCACCAGTGATCCCGCTGAGGGCGGGTCGGCTTACAATGAGCAGTTCTTC; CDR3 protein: CATSDPAEGGSAYNEQFF
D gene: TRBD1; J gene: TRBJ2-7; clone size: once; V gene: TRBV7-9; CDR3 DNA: TGTGCCAGCAACGCCGGGACAGGGGGGATTGAGCAGTACTTC; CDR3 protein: CASNAGTGGIEQYF
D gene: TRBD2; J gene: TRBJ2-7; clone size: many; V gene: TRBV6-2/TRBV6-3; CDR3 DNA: TGTGCCAGCAGTGACCGATCTAGCGGGAGGGACTACGAGCAGTACTTC; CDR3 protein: CASSDRSSGRDYEQYF
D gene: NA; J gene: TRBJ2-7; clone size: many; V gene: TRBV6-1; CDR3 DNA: TGTGCCAGCAGTGAATTCTCCGGGAGCTTCTACGAGCAGTACTTC; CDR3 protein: CASSEFSGSFYEQYF
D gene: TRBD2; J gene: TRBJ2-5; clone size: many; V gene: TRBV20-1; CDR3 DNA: TGCAGTGCTCTACTAGCGGGAGCAGAGACCCAGTACTTC; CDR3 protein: CSALLAGAETQYF
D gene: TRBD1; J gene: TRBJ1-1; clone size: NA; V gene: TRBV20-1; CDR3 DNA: TGCAGTGCTAGGACAGGGTTAGGCGAAGCTTTCTTT; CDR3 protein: CSARTGLGEAFF
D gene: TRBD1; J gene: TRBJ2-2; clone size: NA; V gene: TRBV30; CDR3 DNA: TGTGCCGGAAGGGGACAGGGCACCGGGGAGCTGTTTTTT; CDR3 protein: CAGRGQGTGELFF
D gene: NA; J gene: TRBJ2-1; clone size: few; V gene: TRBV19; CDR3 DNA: TGTGCCAGTAACAGCGACAGGTACAATGAGCAGTTCTTC; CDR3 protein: CASNSDRYNEQFF
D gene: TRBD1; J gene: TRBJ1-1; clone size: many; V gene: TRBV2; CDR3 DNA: TGTGCCAGCAGTGAATCCGGGACAGATAACACTGAAGCTTTCTTT; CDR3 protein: CASSESGTDNTEAFF
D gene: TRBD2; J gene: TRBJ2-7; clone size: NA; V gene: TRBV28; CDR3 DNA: TGTGCCAGCAGTTCCCCCCGTGCGGGAGGGGGCTACGAGCAGTACTTC; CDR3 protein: CASSSPRAGGGYEQYF
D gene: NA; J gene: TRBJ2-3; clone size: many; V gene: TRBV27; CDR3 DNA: TGTGCCAGCAGTTCGCTCTCCACAGATACGCAGTATTTT; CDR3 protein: CASSSLSTDTQYF
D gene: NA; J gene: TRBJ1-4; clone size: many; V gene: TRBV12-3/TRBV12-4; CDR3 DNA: TGTGCCAGCAGTGGGGACAACCTAGAAAAACTGTTTTTT; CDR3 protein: CASSGDNLEKLFF
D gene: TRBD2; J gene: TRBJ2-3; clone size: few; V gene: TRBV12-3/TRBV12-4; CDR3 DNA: TGTGCCAGCAGTTCGCGGACTAGCGGGAGCTCGGCAGATACGCAGTATTTT; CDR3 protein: CASSSRTSGSSADTQYF
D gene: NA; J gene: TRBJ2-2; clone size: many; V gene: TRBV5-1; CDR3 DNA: TGCGCCAGCAGCTTGGCCGTCAGATCCACCGGGGAGCTGTTTTTT; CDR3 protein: CASSLAVRSTGELFF
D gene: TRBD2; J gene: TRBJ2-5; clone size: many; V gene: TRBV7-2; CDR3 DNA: TGTGCCAGCAGCCATTCCACTAGCGGGAGTAGGGAGACCCAGTACTTC; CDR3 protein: CASSHSTSGSRETQYF
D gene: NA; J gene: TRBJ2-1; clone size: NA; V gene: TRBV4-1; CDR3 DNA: TGCGCCAGCAGCCAAGAATCGGTCGGCAGGGCCACCTACAATGAGCAGTTCTTC; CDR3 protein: CASSQESVGRATYNEQFF
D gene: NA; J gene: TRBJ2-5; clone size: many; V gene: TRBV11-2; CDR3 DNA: TGTGCCAGCAGCTCGGGACAAGACCAAGAGACCCAGTACTTC; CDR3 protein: CASSSGQDQETQYF
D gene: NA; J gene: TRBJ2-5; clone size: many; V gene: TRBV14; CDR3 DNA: TGTGCCAGCAGCTCCCGCGACTGGTACCAAGAGACCCAGTACTTC; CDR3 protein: CASSSRDWYQETQYF
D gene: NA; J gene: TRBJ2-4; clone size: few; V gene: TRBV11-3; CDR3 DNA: TGTGCCAGCAGCTCCATCGCTCCCATTAGTCCTAAAAACATTCAGTACTTC; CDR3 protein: CASSSIAPISPKNIQYF
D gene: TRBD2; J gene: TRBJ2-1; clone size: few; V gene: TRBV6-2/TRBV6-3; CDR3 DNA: TGTGCCAGCAGCCCGGGACTAGCCCAAAACAATGAGCAGTTCTTC; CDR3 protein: CASSPGLAQNNEQFF
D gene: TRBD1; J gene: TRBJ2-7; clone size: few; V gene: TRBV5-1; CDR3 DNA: TGCGCCAGCAGCATCCTAGGACAGGGGCTCTCCTACGAGCAGTACTTC; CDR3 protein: CASSILGQGLSYEQYF
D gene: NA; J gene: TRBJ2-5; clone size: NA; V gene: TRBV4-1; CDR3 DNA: TGCGCCAGCAGCCAAGGGCCGACCAGGCGGGGCCAAGAGACCCAGTACTTC; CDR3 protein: CASSQGPTRRGQETQYF
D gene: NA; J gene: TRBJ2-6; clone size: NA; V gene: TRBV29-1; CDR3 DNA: TGCAGCGTTTCCATCGGGGCCAACGTCCTGACTTTC; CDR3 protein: CSVSIGANVLTF
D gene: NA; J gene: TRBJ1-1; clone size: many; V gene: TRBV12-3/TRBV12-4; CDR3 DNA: TGTGCCACTTCCCGGGCGGGAATTAGCACTGAAGCTTTCTTT; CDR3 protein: CATSRAGISTEAFF
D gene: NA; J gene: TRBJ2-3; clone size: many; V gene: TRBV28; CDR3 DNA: TGTGCCAGCAAAGAATTGGGAGGCACAGATACGCAGTATTTT; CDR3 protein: CASKELGGTDTQYF
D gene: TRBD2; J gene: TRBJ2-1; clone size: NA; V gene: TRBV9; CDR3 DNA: TGTGCCAGCAGCGTAGAAGCGGGAGGGCTTAATGAGCAGTTCTTC; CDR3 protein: CASSVEAGGLNEQFF
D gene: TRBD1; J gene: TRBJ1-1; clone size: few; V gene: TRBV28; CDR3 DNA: TGTGCCAGCAGTTTCGAAGTAGGGACAGGTCCTGAAGCTTTCTTT; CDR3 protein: CASSFEVGTGPEAFF
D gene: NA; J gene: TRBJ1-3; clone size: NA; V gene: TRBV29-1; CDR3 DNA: TGCAGCGCCCAGGCCCCAAACTCTGGAAACACCATATATTTT; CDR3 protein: CSAQAPNSGNTIYF
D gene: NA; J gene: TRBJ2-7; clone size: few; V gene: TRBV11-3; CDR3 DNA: TGTGCCAGCAGCTCAGTCGCGGGGTGGTACGAGCAGTACTTC; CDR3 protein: CASSSVAGWYEQYF
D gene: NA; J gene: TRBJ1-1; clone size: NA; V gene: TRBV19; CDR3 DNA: TGTGCCAGTAGTGTCCAAGTGAACACTGAAGCTTTCTTT; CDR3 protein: CASSVQVNTEAFF